The source of this T cell receptor beta chain is a study of blood T cell repertoires in COVID-19. Study-level background: Acute and convalescent COVID-19 samples came from the United States, Italy and Spain. Nucleic acid was either cDNA or gDNA, and it came from T cells, B-cell-depleted T cells, or PBMCs.

Germline trimming cut 2 bases from V and 4 bases from J; bases unmatched to any gene: 8. The V gene's germline CDR1 is MNHEY and CDR2 SMNVEV (reference sequence). This CDR3 contains 17 residues. Authors' analysis steps: Amplification from reference gene primers served as the basis for estimated nucleated cell counts. Assay used: immunoSEQ multiplex PCR; TCRdb lists only in-frame clones, some missing. The D gene and trimming were derived from the DNA, and the V and J assignments and clone size from that table. The table lists 150,000 or so clones, approximately 81% of them singletons. Participants were aged about 18 to 100 years from 24 US areas.

The chain uses TRBV27 and TRBJ2-3, with 11 bases matching TRBD2. Sequences were obtained from PBMCs or T cells enriched from blood (not recorded which). This sequence was found in a man aged 60-69 years who had recovered from COVID-19. The CDR3 loop reads CASSLVSTSGSSDTQYF. The DNA for the CDR3 is TGTGCCAGCAGTTTAGTGTCTACTAGCGGGAGTTCAGATACGCAGTATTTT.